A single sample gave rise to the 21 T cell receptor beta chains below, sequenced in a study of cytomegalovirus exposure and HLA in healthy donors. PCR was performed using 60 Vbeta and 13 Jbeta primers. The data were produced by immunoSEQ multiplex PCR, yet TCRdb's version contains in-frame clones alone and is incomplete. This sample has roughly 170,000 clones, with about three quarters found just once. The sample consisted of PBMCs. These TCRs come from a female donor in good health and CMV-seronegative.

The J gene is TRBJ1-5, the V gene TRBV4-1, with 7 nucleotides matching TRBD1. Germline trimming cut 1 base from V and 5 bases from J; bases unmatched to any gene: 14. The CDR3 extends over 18 amino acids. CDR1 is MGHRA and CDR2 is YSYEKL in the germline V gene. The CDR3 spells CASSQGYLRQGKDQPQHF. CDR3 in DNA: TGCGCCAGCAGCCAAGGATACCTTCGACAGGGAAAGGATCAGCCCCAGCATTTT.

This chain joins TRBV6-5 and TRBJ1-1, with a weak D call TRBD1 (6 bases). Trimming removed 2 bases from V and 5 bases from J, with 15 bases in between. The CDR3 has 15 residues. Germline lookup yields CDR1 MNHEY and CDR2 SVGAGI. The CDR3 sequence: CASSYGGGLATEAFF. The CDR3 nucleotides read TGTGCCAGCAGTTACGGCGGGGGGCTAGCAACTGAAGCTTTCTTT.

The V call is TRBV18, the J call TRBJ1-1; TRBD1 agrees at 7 bases. J was trimmed by 10 bases and V by 2 bases; bases with no gene match: 4. Germline values: CDR1 KGHSH, CDR2 LQKENI. The CDR3 has 12 amino acids. The CDR3 region has the DNA TGTGCCAGCTCACCAGACAGGGCATTAGCTTTCTTT. Translating it yields CASSPDRALAFF. Variable domain in full (rest from reference TRBV18 and TRBJ1-1): NAGVMQNPRHLVRRRGQEARLRCSPMKGHSHVYWYRQLPEEGLKFMVYLQKENIIDESGMPKERFSAEFPKEGPSILRIQQVVRGDSAAYFCASSPDRALAFFGQGTRLTVV.

The chain recombines TRBV6-1 with TRBJ2-7; 11 positions match TRBD2. This CDR3 has 15 residues. Trimming removed 5 bases from V and 6 bases from J; junction bases left unmatched: 9. Germline values: CDR1 MNHNS, CDR2 SASEGT. The CDR3 sequence: CASSRPSGGYLEQYF. In DNA, the CDR3 is TGTGCCAGCAGTCGTCCTAGCGGGGGGTACCTCGAGCAGTACTTC.

This clone was seen a handful of times. This sequence joins TRBV7-9 and TRBJ1-5, with D possibly being TRBD1 (6 bases). Trimming removed 1 base from V and 8 bases from J, with 15 bases in between. The CDR3 has 15 amino acids. From germline, CDR1 is SEHNR and CDR2 FQNEAQ (reference sequence). In nucleotides, the CDR3 is TGTGCCAGCAGCTTAGGGCTAACAGGGAGAGAGCCCCAGCATTTT. Translated, it gives CASSLGLTGREPQHF.

This rearrangement joins TRBV6-6 to TRBJ1-5, with D possibly being TRBD1 (5 bases). CDR1 MNHNY and CDR2 SVGAGI come from the germline V gene (reference sequence). Trimming stripped 2 bases from V and 2 bases from J, with 13 bases between. The CDR3 loop spans 16 amino acids. The chain's CDR3 is CASSYRQGSGNQPQHF. DNA of the CDR3: TGTGCCAGCAGTTACAGGCAGGGCTCGGGCAATCAGCCCCAGCATTTT.

The J gene is TRBJ1-5, the V gene TRBV19; the D gene is possibly TRBD1 (5 bases). Germline loops: CDR1 LNHDA, CDR2 SQIVND (reference sequence). This CDR3 spans 12 amino acids. Here the CDR3 DNA reads TGTGCTGGGGGGGGGACCAATCAGCCCCAGCATTTT. It codes for CAGGGTNQPQHF.

The rearrangement joins TRBV18 to TRBJ2-3, with TRBD1 matching 9 bases. CDR1 and CDR2 (germline): KGHSH, LQKENI. V lost 8 bases, J lost 6 bases, and 9 bases stayed unmatched. There are 14 residues in the CDR3. The CDR3 reads CASAQQGAADTQYF. CDR3 bases: TGTGCCAGCGCCCAACAGGGGGCGGCCGATACGCAGTATTTT.

This clone was seen more than once but under ten times. The chain employs TRBV25-1 and TRBJ2-1, with a tentative D call TRBD2 (6 bases). V lost 8 bases and J 3 bases, leaving 14 bases between the germline ends. Looked up from germline, CDR1 is MGHDK and CDR2 is SYGVNS. CDR3 size: 14 residues. As DNA, the CDR3 is TGTGCCAGCGAAGAAGCTAGCGACTACAATGAGCAGTTCTTC. The encoded protein is CASEEASDYNEQFF.

The chain is built from TRBV18 and TRBJ2-7; 9 nucleotides align to TRBD1. Germline-derived CDR1 and CDR2 are KGHSH and LQKENI. With 3 bases clipped from V and 8 bases from J, the junction kept 8 bases outside the gene matches. The CDR3 is 14 amino acids. The CDR3 spells CASSPRNDRGKQYF. CDR3 nucleotide sequence: TGTGCCAGCTCACCTAGAAATGACAGGGGGAAGCAGTACTTC.

The rearrangement joins TRBV5-1 to TRBJ1-1; D not certain. The V gene lost 0 bases and the J gene lost 3 bases, with 15 bases spanning the gap. The CDR3 is made up of 16 amino acids. Germline V gene sequence: CDR1 SGHRS, CDR2 YFSETQ. This CDR3 is CASSLGIDLRDTEAFF. The CDR3 DNA follows: TGCGCCAGCAGCTTGGGTATCGACCTACGGGACACTGAAGCTTTCTTT.

The V gene is TRBV27, the J gene TRBJ1-5; D perhaps matches TRBD1 (5 bases). The CDR3 sequence is 14 residues long. Germline lookup yields CDR1 MNHEY and CDR2 SMNVEV (reference sequence). Trimming removed 3 bases from V and 4 bases from J, with 10 bases in between. CDR3 in amino acids: CASSLFGGNQPQHF. Here the CDR3 DNA reads TGTGCCAGCAGTTTGTTCGGGGGAAATCAGCCCCAGCATTTT.

The chain uses TRBV14 and TRBJ2-7, with D perhaps matching TRBD1 (6 bases). Germline CDR1 and CDR2: SGHDN and FVKESK. The V and J ends lost 0 bases and 4 bases respectively, with 16 bases between them. The CDR3 contains 16 residues. The CDR3 is CASSQDWGRLGYEQYF. DNA of the CDR3: TGTGCCAGCAGCCAAGATTGGGGGCGGCTGGGGTACGAGCAGTACTTC.

V usage is TRBV2 and J usage is TRBJ1-2, with D uncertain. Between the trimmed V and J ends, which lost 5 bases and 5 bases, there was a span of 9 bases. The CDR3 runs 12 residues. Germline-derived CDR1 and CDR2 are SNHLY and FYNNEI. CDR3 in DNA: TGTGCCAGCAGTTCGGACTCGTATGGCTACACCTTC. This gives the protein CASSSDSYGYTF.

This rearrangement joins TRBV19 to TRBJ1-2, with 9 positions matching TRBD1. CDR3 length: 13 residues. The ends lost 6 bases at V and 3 bases at J; junction bases unmatched: 2. The V gene's germline CDR1 is LNHDA and CDR2 SQIVND (reference sequence). The CDR3 DNA sequence: TGTGCCAGTAGGGGACAGGGTTACTATGGCTACACCTTC. The encoded protein is CASRGQGYYGYTF.

The chain joins TRBV28 to TRBJ1-2, with 7 bases aligning to TRBD1. The CDR3 loop spans 15 amino acids. The germline V gene encodes CDR1 MDHEN and CDR2 SYDVKM. V dropped 2 bases and J dropped 4; count of bases not matched to a gene: 7. The CDR3 coding sequence is TGTGCCAGCAGTTTACCATTGGGACAGCCCTATGGCTACACCTTC. This translates into CASSLPLGQPYGYTF.

This sequence joins TRBV11-2 and TRBJ1-6, with 8 bases identical to TRBD1. J lost 11 bases, V lost 1 base, and 13 bases had no gene match. From germline, CDR1 is SGHAT and CDR2 FQNNGV. The CDR3 runs to 17 residues. CDR3 DNA sequence: TGTGCCAGCAGCTTAGTTCAGGGGGCGGACAGTTTCGCACCCCTCCACTTT. It is translated as CASSLVQGADSFAPLHF. The entire variable domain, with the rest obtained from reference TRBV11-2 and TRBJ1-6, is as follows: EAGVAQSPRYKIIEKRQSVAFWCNPISGHATLYWYQQILGQGPKLLIQFQNNGVVDDSQLPKDRFSAERLKGVDSTLKIQPAKLEDSAVYLCASSLVQGADSFAPLHFGNGTRLTVT.

For this clone: The conserved phenylalanine or tryptophan normally closing the CDR3 is absent here, so this likely arose from a read error. The gene calls are TRBV6-1 and TRBJ1-2, with D possibly TRBD1 on 6 matching bases. Germline V lookup: CDR1 MNHNS, CDR2 SASEGT. Trimming left V 3 bases short and J 8 bases short, with 19 bases between. This CDR3 has 15 residues. For the CDR3, the DNA is TGTGCCAGCAGTGATTTGGCGGGGGCCGGGTACGGCTACACCCTC. Protein sequence: CASSDLAGAGYGYTL.

This clone was observed a handful of times. This chain connects TRBV10-3 to TRBJ2-1; 8 nucleotides agree with TRBD1. V lost 6 bases, J lost 6 bases, and 4 bases stayed unmatched. This CDR3 has 13 amino acids. Germline CDR1 ENHRY, CDR2 SYGVKD. CDR3 sequence (DNA): TGTGCCATCAGGCCGACAGGGGTCAATGAGCAGTTCTTC. The encoded protein is CAIRPTGVNEQFF.

The chain carries TRBV30 and TRBJ2-7, with D possibly being TRBD1 (5 bases). This CDR3 region has 13 residues. Germline lookup yields CDR1 GTSNPN and CDR2 SVGIG (reference sequence). V was trimmed by 4 bases and J by 0 bases, leaving 10 bases between them. In DNA form, the CDR3 reads TGTGCCTGGACTGAAGGACACTCCTACGAGCAGTACTTC. It encodes CAWTEGHSYEQYF.

The rearrangement joins TRBV7-9 to TRBJ1-2; perhaps TRBD1 as D (5 bases). Germline CDR1 and CDR2: SEHNR and FQNEAQ (reference sequence). This CDR3 spans 15 amino acids. Trimming left V 5 bases short and J 7 bases short, with 20 bases between. The CDR3 reads CASSGPGGGFRGYTF. The CDR3 region has the DNA TGTGCCAGCAGCGGCCCGGGGGGAGGGTTTCGTGGCTACACCTTC.